This TCR beta chain emerged from a study of spatial heterogeneity in lung cancer. Study-wide background: The count of detected beta-chain sequences consistently exceeded that of alpha-chain sequences.

Findings and caveats of the study: At resection, ubiquitous expanded tumor TCRs appeared in blood more than at follow-up.

Time point described: sample taken at primary tumor resection. From tumor, nontumor lung or frozen PBMC, whole RNA was taken unsorted for sequencing. Donation came from over 60 patients with untreated early-stage non-small cell lung cancer. In its sample, this clonotype was seen many times. Its antigen is not known. Unique molecular identifiers tagged every individual TCR cDNA molecule. TCRdb called the 5' RACE reads again in MiXCR, with one record for every CDR3 protein. The sample has 48,000 or so distinct CDR3 sequences; roughly 5.2% are singletons. The source was PBMCs, collected at surgery. The TCR originated in a male donor with early-stage non-small cell lung cancer.

CDR3 bases: TGTGCCAGCAGTCATGACAGGGGTCCCTTTGGTGAAGCTTTCTTT. This sequence encodes CASSHDRGPFGEAFF. The chain couples TRBV6-5 to TRBJ1-1, with 8 bases aligning to TRBD1. This CDR3 is built from 15 residues. Trimming removed 5 bases from V and 7 bases from J; junction bases left unmatched: 12. Germline lookup yields CDR1 MNHEY and CDR2 SVGAGI.